The 16 T cell receptor beta chains below were found in one sample sequenced in a study of follicular helper T cells after annual influenza vaccination (dated by TCRdb to between 2016 and 2019). The library was generated by the immunoSEQ multiplex PCR assay. Here the immuneACCESS table is served through TCRdb, limited to in-frame sequences with V and J called. Missing clones are a known gap in these copies; in checked studies unresolved V genes cover under half, and the rest lacks a known reason. Present in this sample are about 27,000 clones, roughly 80% of which were seen just once. The ten largest clonotypes hold approximately 1.3% of the sample. The intended sense of this specimen's time point label: 2014-2015 season, pre-vaccination. Sequencing used CXCR5+ CD38- circulating T follicular helper cells from blood, obtained on the day of influenza vaccination. The intended sense of this specimen's cell subset or site label: circulating Tfh, non-naive CD4+CXCR5+PD-1+ (ICOS+CD38+ or ICOS-CD38-). The receptors here all came from an adult who received the influenza vaccine.

The chain couples TRBV6-1 to TRBJ2-7; 7 bases line up with TRBD2. V lost 10 bases, J lost 7 bases, and 19 bases stayed unmatched. CDR1 and CDR2 (germline): MNHNS, SASEGT. The CDR3 totals 15 residues. DNA of the CDR3: TGTGCCACCCTATGGCGACTAGCCTCGTCGGGGGAGCAGTACTTC. As protein: CATLWRLASSGEQYF.

V gene TRBV9 combines with J gene TRBJ2-1; 11 bases match TRBD1. Germline CDR1 is SGDLS and CDR2 is YYNGEE. With V trimmed by 0 bases and J by 4 bases, 9 bases remained unmatched. This CDR3 is built from 18 residues. The CDR3 protein is CASSVGPRGTGGYNEQFF. DNA of the CDR3: TGTGCCAGCAGCGTAGGCCCTAGGGGGACAGGGGGTTACAATGAGCAGTTCTTC.

In its sample, this clone was seen once. Here the CDR3 reads CASSARGDRRSGNTIYF. The CDR3 nucleotides read TGTGCCAGCAGCGCGAGGGGGGACAGAAGATCTGGAAACACCATATATTTT. V usage is TRBV9 and J usage is TRBJ1-3; 7 bases are shared with TRBD1. The V and J ends lost 3 bases and 1 base, in that order; junction bases with no gene match: 10. This CDR3 comprises 17 residues. Germline V CDR1 and CDR2: SGDLS, YYNGEE.

The CDR3 sequence: CASSPTGGEYEQYF. In nucleotides, the CDR3 is TGTGCCAGTAGTCCCACAGGGGGCGAGTACGAGCAGTACTTC. The chain carries TRBV19 and TRBJ2-7; 9 positions agree with TRBD1. CDR3 length: 14 amino acids. V shed 5 bases, J shed 4 bases, and the junction held 6 bases outside the gene matches. Germline loops: CDR1 LNHDA, CDR2 SQIVND (reference sequence).

The chain is built from TRBV9 and TRBJ1-2, with 11 bases that match TRBD1. In germline, CDR1 is SGDLS, CDR2 YYNGEE. The CDR3 sequence is 14 residues long. J lost 2 bases, V lost 3 bases, and 0 bases had no gene match. The CDR3 sequence is CASSGDRGNYGYTF. The CDR3 bases are TGTGCCAGCAGCGGGGACAGGGGGAACTATGGCTACACCTTC.

J is TRBJ2-7 and V is TRBV6-6; D is perhaps TRBD2 (7 bases). Trimming took off 5 bases at V and 1 base at J, with 12 bases between the two ends. CDR1 is MNHNY and CDR2 is SVGAGI in the germline V gene (reference sequence). This CDR3 region has 14 residues. This chain's CDR3 is CASSPGGLSYEQYF. The CDR3 DNA follows: TGTGCCAGCAGTCCCGGGGGGCTTTCCTACGAGCAGTACTTC.

The genes are TRBV28 and TRBJ1-2; the match to TRBD1 covers 7 bases. V gave up 6 bases and J gave up 1 base; unmatched junction bases: 11. The CDR3 covers 16 residues. Germline assignment: CDR1 MDHEN and CDR2 SYDVKM. The CDR3 sequence: CASRPDRTSVNYGYTF. The CDR3 region has the DNA TGTGCCAGCAGACCGGACAGGACCTCCGTTAACTATGGCTACACCTTC.

V gene TRBV6-6 combines with J gene TRBJ2-7, with no clear D. Trimming stripped 5 bases from V and 0 bases from J, with 14 bases between. This CDR3 has 15 residues. Germline CDR1 is MNHNY and CDR2 is SVGAGI (reference sequence). The chain's CDR3 is CASSPTLTGSYEQYF. In DNA form, the CDR3 reads TGTGCCAGCAGTCCGACTCTCACGGGCTCCTACGAGCAGTACTTC.

This clone has just one count. The V and J genes are TRBV5-6 and TRBJ2-7; D remains ambiguous. V was shortened by 0 bases and J by 4 bases, with 8 bases between the two germline ends. The CDR3 is 13 amino acids. Germline-derived CDR1 and CDR2 are SGHDT and YYEEEE. The CDR3 loop reads CASSLGVSYEQYF. CDR3 coding DNA: TGTGCCAGCAGCTTGGGAGTGTCTTACGAGCAGTACTTC. The whole variable domain, remainder taken from reference TRBV5-6 and TRBJ2-7, is DAGVTQSPTHLIKTRGQQVTLRCSPKSGHDTVSWYQQALGQGPQFIFQYYEEEERQRGNFPDRFSGHQFPNYSSELNVNALLLGDSALYLCASSLGVSYEQYFGPGTRLTVT.

The chain is built from TRBV10-2 and TRBJ2-5, with a possible D match to TRBD2 (6 bases). The CDR3 spans 12 residues. Trimming took 4 bases from V and 5 from J, leaving 8 bases between them. CDR1 is WSHSY, CDR2 SAAADI, per germline. The CDR3 region is CASSVEGETQYF. CDR3 sequence (DNA): TGCGCCAGCAGTGTGGAGGGTGAGACCCAGTACTTC.

J is TRBJ1-5 and V is TRBV5-8, with a weak D call TRBD1 (5 bases). CDR3 length equals 19 residues. From germline, CDR1 is SGHTS and CDR2 YDEGEE. Trimming pared 4 bases from V and 2 bases from J, leaving 25 bases between. As DNA, the CDR3 is TGTGCCAGCAGCCGTAGAGACTTAGGGGTTTTAGAGGGCAATCAGCCCCAGCATTTT. It translates to CASSRRDLGVLEGNQPQHF.

The J gene is TRBJ2-6, the V gene TRBV2, with 9 nucleotides matching TRBD1. The CDR3 length is 17 residues. The V segment lost 7 bases and the J segment 0 bases; nucleotides outside the gene matches: 7. The germline V gene has CDR1 SNHLY and CDR2 FYNNEI. CDR3 residues: CASNTMTGGSGANVLTF. For the CDR3, the DNA is TGTGCCAGCAACACAATGACAGGGGGCTCTGGGGCCAACGTCCTGACTTTC.

This chain links TRBV28 with TRBJ1-2; unclear D gene. With 2 bases removed from V and 6 bases from J, the gap between germline ends came to 10 bases. CDR3 size: 13 residues. Germline loops: CDR1 MDHEN, CDR2 SYDVKM. CDR3 residues: CASSLVQFHGYTF. CDR3 in DNA: TGTGCCAGCAGTTTAGTACAGTTCCATGGCTACACCTTC.

This chain uses TRBV7-9 with TRBJ1-4; 7 bases fit TRBD1. This CDR3 is built from 16 residues. Trimming removed 0 bases from V and 7 bases from J; junction bases left unmatched: 8. Germline loops: CDR1 SEHNR, CDR2 FQNEAQ (reference sequence). The CDR3 reads CASSLALGGVGEKLFF. CDR3 sequence (DNA): TGTGCCAGCAGCTTAGCGCTAGGGGGCGTTGGTGAAAAACTGTTTTTT.

This CDR3 is CATSIPGTGGQETQYF. CDR3 sequence (DNA): TGTGCCACCAGCATACCCGGGACAGGGGGTCAAGAGACCCAGTACTTC. This chain uses TRBV15 with TRBJ2-5, with 11 bases identical to TRBD1. CDR3 size: 16 residues. V lost 4 bases to trimming and J lost 2 bases; unmatched junction nucleotides: 6. The V gene's germline CDR1 is LNHNV and CDR2 YYDKDF (reference sequence).

As DNA, the CDR3 is TGCGCCAGCAGCTTGGGGGACAGCATTAATGAAAAACTGTTTTTT. It translates to CASSLGDSINEKLFF. The rearrangement links TRBV5-1 to TRBJ1-4, with 7 bases lining up with TRBD1. Germline CDR1 and CDR2: SGHRS and YFSETQ. The CDR3 contains 15 residues. Trimming removed 0 bases from V and 4 bases from J; junction bases left unmatched: 3.